The clone carrying this T cell receptor beta chain was counted once. The data were taken from a study of blood T cell repertoires in COVID-19. Background on the study: Specimens from acute and convalescent COVID-19 originated in the United States, Italy and Spain. Sources were T cells, B-cell-depleted T cells, or PBMCs; the material itself was cDNA or gDNA.

This CDR3 contains 15 residues. Per germline, CDR1 SGDLS and CDR2 YYNGEE. V was clipped by 3 bases and J by 5 bases, with 17 bases between them. Libraries were prepared by immunoSEQ multiplex PCR; TCRdb keeps only in-frame clonotypes and omits some of them. Of 150,000 or so clones listed, around 80% were seen once; the top ten hold more than 7.5%. J is TRBJ2-5 and V is TRBV9; a weak D match, TRBD1 (6 bases). Input material: peripheral blood. The sequence derives from a woman aged 45-59 years with acute or convalescent COVID-19. The CDR3: CASSGGPASSETQYF. The CDR3 DNA follows: TGTGCCAGCAGCGGGGGGCCGGCTAGCTCCGAGACCCAGTACTTC. Full variable domain (rest looked up from reference TRBV9 and TRBJ2-5): DSGVTQTPKHLITATGQRVTLRCSPRSGDLSVYWYQQSLDQGLQFLIQYYNGEERAKGNILERFSAQQFPDLHSELNLSSLELGDSALYFCASSGGPASSETQYFGPGTRLLVL.